This TCR beta chain was documented in a study of blood T cells in healthy people across ages. Isolation per sample recovered at least 6 million PBMCs. This clonotype was detected only a few times. The authors ran a second PCR of about 7 to 11 cycles using a sample-barcoded 5' primer and a J-beta primer mix. Unique molecular identifiers of 12 random nucleotides labeled each cDNA. MiXCR was run by TCRdb on the 5' RACE reads, yielding one entry per CDR3 protein. The data show 850,000 to 1,100,000 distinct CDR3 sequences, about two fifths seen once. Sequencing input: blood. This clonotype was obtained from a man younger than 35 in good health.

The CDR3 protein is CASSLRGLAVRFYNEQFF. The CDR3, as DNA: TGTGCCAGCAGCTTAAGGGGCCTAGCGGTCCGTTTTTACAATGAGCAGTTCTTC. This rearrangement joins TRBV7-8 to TRBJ2-1; 7 bases are shared with TRBD2. V lost 2 bases, J lost 4 bases, and 14 bases stayed unmatched. Germline V gene lookup returns CDR1 SGHVS and CDR2 FQNEAQ. The CDR3 sequence is 18 residues long.